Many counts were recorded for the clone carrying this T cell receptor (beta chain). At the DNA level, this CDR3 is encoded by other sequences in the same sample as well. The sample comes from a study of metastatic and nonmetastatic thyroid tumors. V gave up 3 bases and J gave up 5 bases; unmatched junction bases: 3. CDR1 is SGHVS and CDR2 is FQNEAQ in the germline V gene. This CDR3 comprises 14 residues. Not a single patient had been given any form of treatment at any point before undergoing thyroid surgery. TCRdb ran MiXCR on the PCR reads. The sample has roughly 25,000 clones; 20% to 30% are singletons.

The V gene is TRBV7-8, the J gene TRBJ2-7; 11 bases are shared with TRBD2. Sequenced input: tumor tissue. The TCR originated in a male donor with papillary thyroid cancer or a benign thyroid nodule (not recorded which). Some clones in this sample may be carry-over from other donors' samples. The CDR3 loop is CASSLRLAGNEQYF. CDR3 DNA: TGTGCCAGCAGCTTGAGACTAGCGGGAAACGAGCAGTACTTC.